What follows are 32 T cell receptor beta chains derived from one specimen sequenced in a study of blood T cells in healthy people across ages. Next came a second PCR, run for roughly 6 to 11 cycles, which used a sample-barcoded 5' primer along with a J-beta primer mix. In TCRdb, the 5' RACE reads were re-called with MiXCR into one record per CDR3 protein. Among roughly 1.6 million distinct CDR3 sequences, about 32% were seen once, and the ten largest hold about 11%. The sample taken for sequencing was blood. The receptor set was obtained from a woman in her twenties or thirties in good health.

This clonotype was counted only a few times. CDR3 in amino acids: CASSLTVFVNQPQHF. CDR3 coding DNA: TGTGCCAGCAGCCTTACAGTGTTTGTCAATCAGCCCCAGCATTTT. The rearrangement links TRBV5-5 to TRBJ1-5; no clear D gene. With 4 bases removed from V and 3 bases from J, the gap between germline ends came to 14 bases. Germline loops: CDR1 SGHKS, CDR2 YYEKEE (reference sequence). This CDR3 has 15 amino acids. The full variable domain, rest sourced from reference TRBV5-5 and TRBJ1-5, is DAGVTQSPTHLIKTRGQQVTLRCSPISGHKSVSWYQQVLGQGPQFIFQYYEKEERGRGNFPDRFSARQFPNYSSELNVNALLLGDSALYLCASSLTVFVNQPQHFGDGTRLSIL.

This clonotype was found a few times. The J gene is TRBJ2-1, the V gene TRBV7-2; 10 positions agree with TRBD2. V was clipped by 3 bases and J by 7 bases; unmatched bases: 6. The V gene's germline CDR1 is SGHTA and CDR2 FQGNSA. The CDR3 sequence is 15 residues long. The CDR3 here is CASSLFSGGSNEQFF. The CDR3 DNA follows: TGTGCCAGCAGCTTGTTTAGCGGGGGGAGTAATGAGCAGTTCTTC.

The CDR3 DNA reads TGTGCCAGCAGCGGGTGGACAGGGATCGAGAGCAATCAGCCCCAGCATTTT. Amino acids: CASSGWTGIESNQPQHF. The chain is built from TRBV7-9 and TRBJ1-5; 8 nucleotides agree with TRBD1. CDR3 length: 17 residues. V gave up 5 bases and J gave up 1 base; unmatched junction bases: 10. Looked up from germline, CDR1 is SEHNR and CDR2 is FQNEAQ (reference sequence).

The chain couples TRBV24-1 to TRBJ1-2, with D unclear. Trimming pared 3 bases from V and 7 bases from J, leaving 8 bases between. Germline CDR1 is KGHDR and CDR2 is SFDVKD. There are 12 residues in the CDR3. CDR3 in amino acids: CATSDTSSGYTF. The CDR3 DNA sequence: TGTGCCACCAGTGATACAAGCTCTGGCTACACCTTC.

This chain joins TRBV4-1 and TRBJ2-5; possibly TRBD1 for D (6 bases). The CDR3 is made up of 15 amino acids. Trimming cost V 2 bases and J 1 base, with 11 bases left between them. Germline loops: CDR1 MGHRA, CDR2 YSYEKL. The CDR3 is CASSQSTGFQETQYF. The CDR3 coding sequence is TGCGCCAGCAGCCAATCAACAGGGTTCCAAGAGACCCAGTACTTC.

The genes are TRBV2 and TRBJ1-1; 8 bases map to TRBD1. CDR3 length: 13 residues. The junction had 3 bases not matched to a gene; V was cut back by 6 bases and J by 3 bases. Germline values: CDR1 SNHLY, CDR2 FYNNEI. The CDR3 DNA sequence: TGTGCCAGCAGCGGACAGGGTTACACTGAAGCTTTCTTT. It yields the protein CASSGQGYTEAFF.

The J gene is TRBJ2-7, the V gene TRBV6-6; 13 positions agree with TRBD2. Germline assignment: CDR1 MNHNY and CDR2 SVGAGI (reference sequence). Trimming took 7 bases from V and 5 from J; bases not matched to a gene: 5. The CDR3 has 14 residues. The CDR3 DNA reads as TGTGCCAGCAAACGACTAGCGGGGGGCCACGAGCAGTACTTC. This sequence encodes CASKRLAGGHEQYF.

CDR3 nucleotides: TGTGCCAGTGCCCTGGCAGGGGGCGGGTATGAGCAGTTCTTC. This encodes CASALAGGGYEQFF. V and J are TRBV9 and TRBJ2-1; TRBD1 matches 8 bases. Trimming cost V 8 bases and J 8 bases; bases outside gene matches: 12. CDR1 and CDR2 (germline): SGDLS, YYNGEE. The CDR3 sequence is 14 residues long.

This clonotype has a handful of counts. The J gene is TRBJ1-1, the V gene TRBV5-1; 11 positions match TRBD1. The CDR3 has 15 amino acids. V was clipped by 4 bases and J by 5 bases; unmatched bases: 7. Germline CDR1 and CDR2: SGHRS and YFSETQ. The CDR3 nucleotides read TGCGCCAGCAGCAGGACAGGGGGCGAAGAAACTGAAGCTTTCTTT. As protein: CASSRTGGEETEAFF.

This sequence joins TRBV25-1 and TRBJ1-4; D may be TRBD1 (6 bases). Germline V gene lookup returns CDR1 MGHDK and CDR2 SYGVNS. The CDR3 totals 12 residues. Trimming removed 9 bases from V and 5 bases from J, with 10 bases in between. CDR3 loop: CARYRENEKLFF. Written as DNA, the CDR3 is TGTGCCAGATACAGGGAGAATGAAAAACTGTTTTTT.

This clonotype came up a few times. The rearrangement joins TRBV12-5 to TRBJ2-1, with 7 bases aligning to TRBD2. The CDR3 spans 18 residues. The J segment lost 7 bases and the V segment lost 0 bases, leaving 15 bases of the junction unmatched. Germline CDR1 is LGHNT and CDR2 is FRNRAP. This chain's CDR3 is CASGLVLHGGGRWNEQFF. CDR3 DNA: TGTGCTAGTGGTTTGGTCCTTCACGGAGGCGGGAGATGGAATGAGCAGTTCTTC.

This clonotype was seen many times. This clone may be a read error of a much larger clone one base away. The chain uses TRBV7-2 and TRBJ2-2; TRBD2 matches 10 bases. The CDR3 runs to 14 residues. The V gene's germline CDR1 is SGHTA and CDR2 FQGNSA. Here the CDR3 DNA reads TGTGCCAGCAGTACAGCGGGGGGGCGCGGGGAGCGGTTTTTT. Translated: CASSTAGGRGERFF.

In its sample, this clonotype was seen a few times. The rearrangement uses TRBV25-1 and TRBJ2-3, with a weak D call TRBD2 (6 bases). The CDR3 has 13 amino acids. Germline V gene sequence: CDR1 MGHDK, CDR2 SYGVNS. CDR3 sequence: CDGGTISTDTQYF. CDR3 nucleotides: TGTGACGGGGGAACCATTAGCACAGATACGCAGTATTTT.

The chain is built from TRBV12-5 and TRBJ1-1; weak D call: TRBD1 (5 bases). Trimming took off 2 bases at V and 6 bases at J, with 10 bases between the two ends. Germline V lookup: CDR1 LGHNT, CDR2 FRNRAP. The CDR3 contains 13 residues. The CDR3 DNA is TGTGCTAGTGGTTTGACCCAGGGCGCTGAAGCTTTCTTT. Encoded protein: CASGLTQGAEAFF.

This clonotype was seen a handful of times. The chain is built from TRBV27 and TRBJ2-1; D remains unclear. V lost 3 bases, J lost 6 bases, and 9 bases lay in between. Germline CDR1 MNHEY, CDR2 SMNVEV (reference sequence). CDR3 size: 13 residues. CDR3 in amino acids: CASSLESSNEQFF. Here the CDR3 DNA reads TGTGCCAGCAGTTTGGAGTCAAGCAATGAGCAGTTCTTC.

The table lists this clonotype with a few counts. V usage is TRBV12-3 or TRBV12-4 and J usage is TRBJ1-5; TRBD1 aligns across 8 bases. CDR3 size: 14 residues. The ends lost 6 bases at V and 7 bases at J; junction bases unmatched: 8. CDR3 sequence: CASRQGQGRQPQHF. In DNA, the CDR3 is TGTGCCAGCAGACAAGGACAGGGTCGACAGCCCCAGCATTTT.

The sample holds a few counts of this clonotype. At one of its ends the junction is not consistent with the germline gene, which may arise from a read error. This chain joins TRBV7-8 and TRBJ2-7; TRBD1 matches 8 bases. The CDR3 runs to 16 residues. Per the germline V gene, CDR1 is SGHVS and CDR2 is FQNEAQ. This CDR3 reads CASSLDKAGGSNEQYF. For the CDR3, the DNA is TGTGCCAGCAGCTTAGATAAGGCAGGGGGCTCCAACGAGCAGTACTTC.

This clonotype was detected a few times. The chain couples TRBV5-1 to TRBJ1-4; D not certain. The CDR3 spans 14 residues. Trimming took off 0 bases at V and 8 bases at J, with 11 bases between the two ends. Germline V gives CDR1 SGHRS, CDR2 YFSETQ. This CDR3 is CASSLEGFEEKLFF. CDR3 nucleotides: TGCGCCAGCAGCTTGGAGGGCTTTGAGGAAAAACTGTTTTTT.

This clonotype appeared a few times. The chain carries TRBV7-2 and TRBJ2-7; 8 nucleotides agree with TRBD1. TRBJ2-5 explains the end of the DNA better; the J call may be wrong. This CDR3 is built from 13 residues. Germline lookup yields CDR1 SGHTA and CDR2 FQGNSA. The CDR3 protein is CASSPGQGMTQYF. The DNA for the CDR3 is TGTGCCAGCAGCCCCGGACAGGGAATGACCCAGTACTTC.

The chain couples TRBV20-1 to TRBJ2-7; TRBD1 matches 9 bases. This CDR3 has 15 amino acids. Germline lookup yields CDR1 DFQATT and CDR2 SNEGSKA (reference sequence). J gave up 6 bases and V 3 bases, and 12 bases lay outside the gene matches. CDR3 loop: CSASKSGTGLFEQYF. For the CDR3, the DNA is TGCAGTGCTAGTAAATCTGGGACAGGGTTGTTCGAGCAGTACTTC.

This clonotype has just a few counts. The CDR3 sequence is CASSPGGADHQETQYF. The CDR3 DNA follows: TGTGCCAGCAGCCCTGGGGGGGCCGACCACCAAGAGACCCAGTACTTC. The chain employs TRBV4-2 and TRBJ2-5; maybe TRBD2 (7 bases). Germline CDR1 reads LGHNA; CDR2 reads YNFKEQ. CDR3 length: 16 residues. V was clipped by 4 bases and J by 0 bases, with 15 bases between them.

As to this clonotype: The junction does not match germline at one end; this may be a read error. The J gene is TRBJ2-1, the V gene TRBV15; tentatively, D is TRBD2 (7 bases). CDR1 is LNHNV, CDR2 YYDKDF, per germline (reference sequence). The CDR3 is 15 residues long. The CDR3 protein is CATSRPGRGAHEQFF. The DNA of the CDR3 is TGCGCCACCAGCAGACCGGGACGGGGGGCCCATGAGCAGTTCTTC.

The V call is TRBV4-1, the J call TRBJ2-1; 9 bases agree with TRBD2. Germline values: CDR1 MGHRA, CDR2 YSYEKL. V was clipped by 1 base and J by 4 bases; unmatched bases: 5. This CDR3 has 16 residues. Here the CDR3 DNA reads TGCGCCAGCAGCCAAGTAACTAGCGGGCGATACAATGAGCAGTTCTTC. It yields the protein CASSQVTSGRYNEQFF.

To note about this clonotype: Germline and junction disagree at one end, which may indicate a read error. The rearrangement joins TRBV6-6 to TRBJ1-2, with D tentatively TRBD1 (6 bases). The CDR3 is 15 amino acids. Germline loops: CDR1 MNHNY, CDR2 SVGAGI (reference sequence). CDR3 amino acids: CAGSEALDRLYGYTF. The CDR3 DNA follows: TGTGCCGGCAGTGAGGCACTGGACAGACTTTATGGCTACACCTTC.

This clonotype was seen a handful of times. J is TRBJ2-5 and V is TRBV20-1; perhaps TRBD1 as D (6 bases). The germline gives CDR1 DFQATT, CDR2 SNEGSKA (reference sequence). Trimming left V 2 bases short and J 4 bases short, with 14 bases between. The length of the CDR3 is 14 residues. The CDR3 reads CSARSPGAGETQYF. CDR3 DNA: TGCAGTGCTAGATCCCCAGGGGCCGGAGAGACCCAGTACTTC.

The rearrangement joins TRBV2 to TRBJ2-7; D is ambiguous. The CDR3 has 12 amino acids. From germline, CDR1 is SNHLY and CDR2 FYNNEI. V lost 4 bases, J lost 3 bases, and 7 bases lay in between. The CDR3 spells CASSALYYEQYF. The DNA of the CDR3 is TGTGCCAGCAGTGCCCTTTACTACGAGCAGTACTTC.

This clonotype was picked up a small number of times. The CDR3: CSATPTRPYEQYF. The CDR3 DNA sequence: TGCAGTGCCACTCCGACCCGGCCGTACGAGCAGTACTTC. This rearrangement joins TRBV20-1 to TRBJ2-7; D gene uncertain. CDR1 is DFQATT, CDR2 SNEGSKA, per germline (reference sequence). V was trimmed by 6 bases and J by 4 bases, leaving 16 bases between them. This CDR3 is 13 amino acids long.

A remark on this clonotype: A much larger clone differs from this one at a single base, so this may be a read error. CDR3 DNA: TGTGCCAGCAGCCTCGATCAGGCGCGTATAGTATGCGAGCAGTACTTC. As protein: CASSLDQARIVCEQYF. The chain has TRBV7-2 and TRBJ2-7; D ambiguous. Trimming removed 5 bases at V and 6 bases at J, with 23 bases between. The CDR3 sequence is 16 residues long. CDR1 and CDR2 (germline): SGHTA, FQGNSA.

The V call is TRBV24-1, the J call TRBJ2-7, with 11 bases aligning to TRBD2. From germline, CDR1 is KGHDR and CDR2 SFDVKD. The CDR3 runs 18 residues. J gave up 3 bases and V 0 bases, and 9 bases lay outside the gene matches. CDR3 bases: TGTGCCACCAGTGATTTGCCCCCGACTAGCGGGATGAGCTACGAGCAGTACTTC. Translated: CATSDLPPTSGMSYEQYF.

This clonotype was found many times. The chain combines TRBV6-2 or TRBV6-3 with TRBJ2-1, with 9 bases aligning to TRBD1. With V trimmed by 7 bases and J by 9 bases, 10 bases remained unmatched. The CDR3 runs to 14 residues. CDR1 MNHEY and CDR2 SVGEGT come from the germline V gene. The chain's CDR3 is CASTGTGLVSEQFF. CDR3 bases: TGTGCCAGCACAGGGACAGGGCTAGTTTCTGAGCAGTTCTTC.

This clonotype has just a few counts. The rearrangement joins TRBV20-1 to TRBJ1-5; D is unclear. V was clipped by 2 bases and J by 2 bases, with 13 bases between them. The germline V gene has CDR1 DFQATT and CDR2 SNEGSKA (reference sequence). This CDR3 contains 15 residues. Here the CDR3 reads CSARSEGLGNQPQHF. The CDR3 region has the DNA TGCAGTGCTAGATCGGAAGGTCTCGGCAATCAGCCCCAGCATTTT.

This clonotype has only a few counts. The CDR3 DNA is TGCAGTGCTAGAGATCCGGGACAGGGGGCGTTTGGCTACACCTTC. Its protein is CSARDPGQGAFGYTF. This chain links TRBV20-1 with TRBJ1-2; TRBD1 aligns across 12 bases. This CDR3 comprises 15 residues. Germline CDR1 DFQATT, CDR2 SNEGSKA (reference sequence). Unmatched junction bases numbered 6, after V lost 0 bases and J lost 7 bases.